The next 18 T cell receptor beta chains were all read from a single sample in a study of blood T cell repertoires in COVID-19. Sequenced by immunoSEQ multiplex PCR; TCRdb stores in-frame clones only, minus some. This table has 390,000 or so clones, almost 90% appearing once. Specimen: peripheral blood. The receptors stem from a man aged 18 to 29 with active or convalescent COVID-19.

The V gene is TRBV21-1, the J gene TRBJ1-2; the table's D gene call, TRBD1, was not cross checked with the DNA. TRBV21-1 is a recognized pseudogene. The CDR3 length is 15 residues. The CDR3 bases are TGTGCCAGCAGCAAAGTTGGCAGATCAAACTATGGCTACACCTTC. This encodes CASSKVGRSNYGYTF.

V gene TRBV7-2 combines with J gene TRBJ1-4; D unresolved. V was clipped by 7 bases and J by 5 bases, with 14 bases between them. Per germline, CDR1 SGHTA and CDR2 FQGNSA. The CDR3 is 14 residues long. CDR3 loop: CASTLTSRNEKLFF. CDR3 sequence (DNA): TGTGCCAGCACCCTGACAAGCCGAAATGAAAAACTGTTTTTT.

This clone was picked up a small number of times. This rearrangement joins TRBV5-1 to TRBJ2-2; tentative D call: TRBD2 (7 bases). This CDR3 spans 14 amino acids. Trimming removed 10 bases from V and 7 bases from J, with 20 bases in between. From germline, CDR1 is SGHRS and CDR2 YFSETQ. CDR3 sequence (DNA): TGCGCCTTCCGGGCGGGGGCCGAGGGCGGGGAGCTGTTTTTT. Protein: CAFRAGAEGGELFF.

The rearrangement links TRBV7-3 to TRBJ2-2; a weak D match, TRBD1 (6 bases). From germline, CDR1 is SGHTA and CDR2 FQGTGA. The ends were cut back, 5 bases at V and 4 bases at J, with 8 bases in the middle. The CDR3 runs to 13 residues. Here the CDR3 DNA reads TGTGCCAGCAGCCCAGGGGTCACCGGGGAGCTGTTTTTT. Protein: CASSPGVTGELFF.

The V and J genes are TRBV28 and TRBJ1-4; the D is unclear. CDR1 and CDR2 (germline): MDHEN, SYDVKM. V was trimmed by 6 bases and J by 9 bases, leaving 8 bases between them. This CDR3 has 11 amino acids. The CDR3 DNA reads TGTGCCAGCAGCCAAGCTCAAAAACTGTTTTTT. Amino acid sequence: CASSQAQKLFF.

The V gene is TRBV7-2, the J gene TRBJ2-1, with D maybe TRBD1 (6 bases). CDR3 length: 17 amino acids. V lost 2 bases to trimming and J lost 0 bases, with 14 bases between them. Germline V gene lookup returns CDR1 SGHTA and CDR2 FQGNSA. The CDR3 loop reads CASSLYRTVSSYNEQFF. In DNA, the CDR3 is TGTGCCAGCAGCTTATATAGGACAGTAAGCTCCTACAATGAGCAGTTCTTC.

This chain links TRBV6-6 with TRBJ2-5; 9 bases are shared with TRBD2. V was clipped by 3 bases and J by 5 bases; unmatched bases: 7. The CDR3 contains 15 residues. From germline, CDR1 is MNHNY and CDR2 SVGAGI (reference sequence). CDR3 coding DNA: TGTGCCAGCAGTTATGGGCGGGGGGGCCACGAGACCCAGTACTTC. Translated: CASSYGRGGHETQYF.

This clone has more than one count but fewer than ten. The chain couples TRBV18 to TRBJ2-7, with 7 bases matching TRBD1. Per the germline V gene, CDR1 is KGHSH and CDR2 is LQKENI. CDR3 length: 13 amino acids. The V and J ends lost 1 base and 4 bases, in that order; junction bases with no gene match: 1. The CDR3 sequence: CASSPRDSYEQYF. The DNA for the CDR3 is TGTGCCAGCTCACCACGGGACAGTTACGAGCAGTACTTC. Full variable domain (rest looked up from reference TRBV18 and TRBJ2-7): NAGVMQNPRHLVRRRGQEARLRCSPMKGHSHVYWYRQLPEEGLKFMVYLQKENIIDESGMPKERFSAEFPKEGPSILRIQQVVRGDSAAYFCASSPRDSYEQYFGPGTRLTVT.

The V gene is TRBV7-9, the J gene TRBJ1-5, with a possible D match to TRBD1 (5 bases). Germline CDR1 is SEHNR and CDR2 is FQNEAQ (reference sequence). The ends were cut back, 4 bases at V and 2 bases at J, with 18 bases in the middle. This CDR3 is built from 17 residues. The CDR3 sequence: CASSSGGGNRGNQPQHF. DNA of the CDR3: TGTGCCAGCAGCTCCGGTGGGGGGAATAGAGGCAATCAGCCCCAGCATTTT.

The genes are TRBV12-3 or TRBV12-4 and TRBJ2-5, with TRBD1 as a possible D gene (5 bases). V shed 3 bases and J shed 5 bases, with 10 bases lying between them. The CDR3 spans 13 residues. CDR3 sequence reads: CASSFGARETQYF. CDR3 DNA sequence: TGTGCCAGCAGTTTTGGGGCGCGGGAGACCCAGTACTTC.

CDR3 coding DNA: TGTGCCAGCTCTAACGGAGGCCTGGGTGGCTACACCTTC. It translates to CASSNGGLGGYTF. The rearrangement joins TRBV6-5 to TRBJ1-2, with no clear D. This CDR3 has 13 amino acids. V lost 8 bases and J lost 7, with 17 bases in between. Germline CDR1 MNHEY, CDR2 SVGAGI.

The chain couples TRBV28 to TRBJ1-5, with D tentatively TRBD1 (5 bases). This CDR3 spans 15 amino acids. V shed 5 bases and J shed 3 bases, with 14 bases lying between them. Germline V gives CDR1 MDHEN, CDR2 SYDVKM. DNA for the CDR3: TGTGCCAGCAGTCAACCCCGGGGGGTCAATCAGCCCCAGCATTTT. Its translation: CASSQPRGVNQPQHF.

The chain recombines TRBV4-1 with TRBJ2-7, with unresolved D. CDR1 MGHRA and CDR2 YSYEKL come from the germline V gene. This CDR3 spans 15 amino acids. The ends were cut back, 0 bases at V and 2 bases at J, with 11 bases in the middle. The CDR3 sequence is CASSQEGYRPYEQYF. The DNA of the CDR3 is TGCGCCAGCAGCCAAGAAGGATACAGACCCTACGAGCAGTACTTC.

As DNA, the CDR3 is TGTGCCAGCAGTCCGCTTAGGGGGCAGTGGGACTATGGCTACACCTTC. Its protein is CASSPLRGQWDYGYTF. The chain uses TRBV27 and TRBJ1-2; 7 bases agree with TRBD1. Germline V gene lookup returns CDR1 MNHEY and CDR2 SMNVEV (reference sequence). V dropped 5 bases and J dropped 3; count of bases not matched to a gene: 12. The CDR3 length is 16 residues.

V gene TRBV9 combines with J gene TRBJ2-3; D unclear. The V end lost 0 bases, the J end lost 1 base, and 15 bases lay between the germline ends. The CDR3 extends over 17 amino acids. Germline V gene data show CDR1 as SGDLS and CDR2 as YYNGEE. The DNA for the CDR3 is TGTGCCAGCAGCGTAGGAAAGCGCGGTCGGGGCACAGATACGCAGTATTTT. This translates into CASSVGKRGRGTDTQYF.

The V gene is TRBV27, the J gene TRBJ2-3; 10 bases match TRBD1. The CDR3 has 16 residues. The V segment lost 3 bases and the J segment 1 base; nucleotides outside the gene matches: 4. Per the germline V gene, CDR1 is MNHEY and CDR2 is SMNVEV (reference sequence). CDR3 bases: TGTGCCAGCAGTTTCGGGACAGGGGAGGGCACAGATACGCAGTATTTT. This translates into CASSFGTGEGTDTQYF.

This sequence joins TRBV19 and TRBJ2-7, with TRBD2 identical over 10 bases. CDR3 length: 15 amino acids. CDR1 is LNHDA and CDR2 is SQIVND in the germline V gene (reference sequence). Losses at the gene ends were 4 bases for V and 0 bases for J; bases not matched to a gene: 3. The CDR3 nucleotides are TGTGCCAGTAGTACACTAGCGGGGTCCTCCTACGAGCAGTACTTC. Translated: CASSTLAGSSYEQYF.

This clone came up a few times. V and J are TRBV5-1 and TRBJ2-7; TRBD2 matches 14 bases. This CDR3 comprises 17 residues. Germline-derived CDR1 and CDR2 are SGHRS and YFSETQ. V lost 4 bases and J lost 2; bases outside the gene matches: 8. CDR3 coding DNA: TGCGCCAGCAGCATCGGACTAGCGGGGGGTACCCCCTACGAGCAGTACTTC. Protein product: CASSIGLAGGTPYEQYF.